This TCR beta chain came from a study of shared clonotypes between healthy human individuals. Across the study: The donor group consisted of a couple of women and three men, aged 18 to 49.

The input for sorted-subset replicate PCRs was about 0.2 ug DNA, tens of thousands of T cell genomes. The repertoire was sequenced with immunoSEQ multiplex PCR; TCRdb's copy has only in-frame clones and lacks some. The table shows approximately 2.5 million clones, with more than 80% occurring only once. The CDR3 runs 17 residues. Germline values: CDR1 SGHTA, CDR2 FQGNSA. The J segment lost 4 bases and the V segment lost 4 bases, leaving 13 bases of the junction unmatched. The chain joins TRBV7-2 to TRBJ2-7; 10 nucleotides agree with TRBD2. This receptor was identified in a man younger than 30 in good health. Input material: naive CD4+ T cells sorted from blood. Subset defined: CD45RA+ positively selected. CDR3 nucleotides: TGTGCCAGCAGCTCGCCTCCCTCTAGCGGGAGTAGGTACGAGCAGTACTTC. Amino acids: CASSSPPSSGSRYEQYF.